This note documents a single TCR beta chain sequence. Its antigen is unidentified. The sequenced template was cDNA made from the entire isolated RNA. Profiled with immunoSEQ multiplex PCR; TCRdb holds only in-frame clones, not every one. This sample has roughly 140,000 clones, with nearly 50% found just once. This entry is derived from a study of beta chain features in type 1 diabetes. Whole-study findings and limits: Researchers report that Type 1 diabetes patients had moderately but significantly shorter TCRB CDR3s across all four CD4+ subsets. Healthy donors had naive, central memory and Treg TCRB repertoires that appeared less similar than those seen among patients.

V shed 0 bases and J shed 2 bases, with 12 bases lying between them. The CDR3 runs 15 residues. The germline gives CDR1 SGHRS, CDR2 YFSETQ. Researchers reported sorting CD4+ naive, central memory, regulatory and stem cell-like memory cells via CD45RO/CCR7/CD25/CD127/CD95/CD27. The source is a man in his late teens or twenties in good health. The chain combines TRBV5-1 with TRBJ2-7, with a tentative D call TRBD1 (5 bases). Sequenced input: Tregs from blood. The CDR3 DNA follows: TGCGCCAGCAGCTTGGAGGCAGGGTCGCCCTACGAGCAGTACTTC. Amino acids: CASSLEAGSPYEQYF.